The 4 T cell receptor beta chains below were found in one sample sequenced in a study. TCRdb called the 5' RACE reads again in MiXCR, with one record for every CDR3 protein. The data show 50,000 to 65,000 distinct CDR3 sequences, about 28% seen once. Sequencing input: tumor-infiltrating memory CD4+ T cells sorted from the breast tumor. Subset: memory CD4+ T cells, CD4+CD45RO+CD25-. The receptors shown here come from a female donor with breast cancer.

This clonotype has more than one count but fewer than ten. The gene calls are TRBV5-1 and TRBJ1-1; D remains unclear. This CDR3 contains 13 residues. V was pared by 2 bases and J by 3 bases, with 8 bases between. CDR1 SGHRS and CDR2 YFSETQ come from the germline V gene. Here the CDR3 reads CASSFDGDTEAFF. Written as DNA, the CDR3 is TGCGCCAGCAGCTTCGATGGGGACACTGAAGCTTTCTTT.

By sample share, this clonotype is medium-sized. This chain links TRBV20-1 with TRBJ2-7, with 12 nucleotides matching TRBD2. Germline CDR1 reads DFQATT; CDR2 reads SNEGSKA (reference sequence). The junction had 11 bases not matched to a gene; V was cut back by 6 bases and J by 5 bases. The length of the CDR3 is 15 residues. The CDR3 DNA is TGCAGTGCGACGACTAGCGGGAGTACGTCAAACGAGCAGTACTTC. Translation gives CSATTSGSTSNEQYF.

This chain uses TRBV7-6 with TRBJ2-1, with TRBD2 identical over 8 bases. Germline CDR1 SGHVS, CDR2 FNYEAQ. J was trimmed by 4 bases and V by 1 base; bases with no gene match: 0. This CDR3 region has 14 residues. The CDR3 protein is CASSLERGYNEQFF. The CDR3 nucleotides are TGTGCCAGCAGCTTAGAGCGGGGGTACAATGAGCAGTTCTTC.

This clonotype was seen only a few times. A much larger clone sits a single nucleotide away, making a read error possible. J is TRBJ2-7 and V is TRBV6-1; 13 nucleotides align to TRBD2. CDR3 size: 14 residues. Per germline, CDR1 MNHNS and CDR2 SASEGT. J was trimmed by 5 bases and V by 11 bases; bases with no gene match: 9. The CDR3 loop is CACQGGLAGHEQYF. CDR3 bases: TGTGCCTGCCAAGGGGGACTAGCGGGGCACGAGCAGTACTTC.